This T cell receptor beta chain was observed in a study of cytomegalovirus exposure and HLA in healthy donors. Study summary: The use of the same platform for the 95 to 150 validation repertoires and the 650 to 850 first-cohort repertoires was reported by a later analysis. Whole-study results and caveats: Cytomegalovirus-associated status was assigned to about 150 TCR beta chains. In vitro work confirmed that a few CMV-associated chains recognize CMV antigens.

This CDR3 spans 14 amino acids. V gave up 3 bases and J gave up 5 bases, with 13 bases separating them. Germline V gene data show CDR1 as LNHDA and CDR2 as SQIVND (reference sequence). As concerns this clone: Antigen: not known.

Data came from immunoSEQ multiplex PCR; TCRdb stores just in-frame clones and leaves some out. The sample lists fewer than 140,000 clones, 88% occurring once. The rearrangement uses TRBV19 and TRBJ1-1; D is possibly TRBD1 (5 bases). The sequenced sample was PBMCs. The TCR was taken from a woman between 18 and 29 years old in good health and CMV-seropositive. The CDR3 DNA follows: TGTGCCAGTAGTATGGGGGGGGGTCGGACTGAAGCTTTCTTT. Its protein is CASSMGGGRTEAFF.